This TCR beta chain was recovered during a study of CD8 T cells in Susac syndrome. V shed 3 bases and J shed 2 bases, with 16 bases lying between them. Looked up from germline, CDR1 is SGHDT and CDR2 is YYEEEE. This CDR3 is built from 16 residues. RNA, at about 0.5 to 1 ug, was reverse transcribed with random hexamers. Amplification of TCR beta CDR3 was carried out by immunoSEQ multiplex PCR, which covered 54 Vbeta and 13 Jbeta segments. TCRdb recomputed calls from the immunoSEQ multiplex PCR reads with MiXCR, one row per CDR3 protein. The table includes 80,000 or so distinct CDR3 sequences, around 94% detected once. The authors carried out high-throughput sequencing of TCR beta. They applied it to CD8+ and CD4+ T cells obtained from blood. Healthy donors matched for age and sex were used as controls. Purification of the CD8+ and CD4+ T cells relied on negative isolation, and TEMRA cells underwent FACS enrichment.

Input material: CD8+ T cells from PBMCs. The V and J genes are TRBV5-6 and TRBJ2-3; D ambiguous. The receptor was derived from a human donor in good health. The CDR3: CASSSPPSRSTDTQYF. The CDR3 DNA reads TGTGCCAGCAGCTCGCCCCCTTCTAGATCCACAGATACGCAGTATTTT.